These T cell receptor beta chains were read from a single sample in a study of response to subunit inactivated influenza vaccine. From the RT-PCR reads, TCRdb called clonotypes with MiXCR, one entry per CDR3 protein. Of hundreds of thousands of distinct CDR3 sequences detected, roughly 10% appear once; the ten largest clones hold roughly 10%. The sample here was PBMCs from blood, taken on the day of vaccination. These receptors all stem from a man aged 45-65 years who received an inactivated influenza vaccine. The CDR3 runs from the conserved cysteine through the conserved F or W. D genes are given only for firm matches. Some rows mark clone size as missing; the rest say once, few, many or name a class of expanded clone.

d_gene	v_gene	abundance	j_gene	CDR3aa	CDR3nt
.	TRBV20-1	few	TRBJ1-3	CSAQSGNTIYF	TGCAGTGCTCAGAGTGGAAACACCATATATTTT
.	TRBV29-1	.	TRBJ1-2	CSVAARLSNYGYTF	TGCAGCGTTGCAGCCCGGTTGTCTAACTATGGCTACACCTTC
TRBD2	TRBV11-2	.	TRBJ2-1	CASSLVAAWTSGGNNEQFF	TGTGCCAGCAGCTTAGTAGCGGCCTGGACTAGCGGGGGAAACAATGAGCAGTTCTTC
TRBD1	TRBV5-1	few	TRBJ1-2	CASSTAGTGGYGYTF	TGCGCCAGCAGCACCGCAGGGACAGGAGGCTATGGCTACACCTTC
.	TRBV27	few	TRBJ2-7	CASSLPTGREQYF	TGTGCCAGCAGTCTCCCGACAGGGAGGGAGCAGTACTTC
.	TRBV30	.	TRBJ2-7	CAWSPGSYEQYF	TGTGCCTGGAGCCCTGGCAGCTACGAGCAGTACTTC
.	TRBV7-2	few	TRBJ2-5	CASSLVWTETQYF	TGTGCCAGCAGCTTAGTGTGGACAGAGACCCAGTACTTC
.	TRBV7-8	.	TRBJ2-1	CASSLRGQRGFYEQFF	TGTGCCAGCAGTCTCCGGGGACAGCGGGGGTTTTATGAGCAGTTCTTC
TRBD2	TRBV5-5	.	TRBJ2-1	CASRGGAGGSIYNEQFF	TGTGCCAGCAGGGGGGGAGCGGGAGGGTCAATTTACAATGAGCAGTTCTTC
.	TRBV20-1	few	TRBJ2-3	CSAREWGSRTETDTQYF	TGCAGTGCTAGGGAATGGGGGAGTCGGACAGAGACAGATACGCAGTATTTT
.	TRBV4-3	.	TRBJ2-5	CASSQNLGSQETQYF	TGCGCCAGCAGCCAAAACCTCGGGAGCCAAGAGACCCAGTACTTC
.	TRBV2	.	TRBJ1-1	CASSPTGRAFF	TGTGCCAGCAGCCCCACAGGGCGGGCTTTCTTT
.	TRBV7-9	.	TRBJ2-1	CASSFGGENEQFF	TGTGCCAGCAGCTTCGGAGGGGAGAATGAGCAGTTCTTC
.	TRBV6-6	few	TRBJ1-2	CASSYEDGDGYTF	TGTGCCAGCAGTTACGAGGATGGGGATGGCTACACCTTC
.	TRBV28	few	TRBJ1-4	CASSLETGSGGKLFF	TGTGCCAGCAGTTTGGAGACCGGGTCGGGGGGTAAACTGTTTTTT
TRBD1	TRBV3-1	.	TRBJ2-2	CASSQDSQGATGELFF	TGTGCCAGCAGCCAAGATTCCCAGGGGGCCACCGGGGAGCTGTTTTTT
.	TRBV15	few	TRBJ2-5	CATSRDLGSETQYF	TGTGCCACCAGCAGAGATCTCGGGAGCGAGACCCAGTACTTC
TRBD1	TRBV5-5	many	TRBJ2-7	CASSAGTGGEQYF	TGTGCCAGCAGCGCCGGGACAGGGGGCGAGCAGTACTTC
.	TRBV5-6	many	TRBJ1-2	CASSLSGHIYGYTF	TGTGCCAGCAGCTTGTCGGGACATATCTATGGCTATACCTTC
.	TRBV10-3	few	TRBJ2-7	CAISKLGEDYEQYF	TGTGCCATCAGTAAACTAGGGGAAGACTACGAGCAGTACTTC
.	TRBV30	.	TRBJ2-6	CAWNGQIAGANVLTF	TGTGCCTGGAACGGACAGATTGCTGGGGCCAACGTCCTGACTTTC
.	TRBV7-3	few	TRBJ2-2	CASTGTNTGELFF	TGTGCCAGCACCGGGACGAACACCGGGGAGCTGTTTTTT
.	TRBV20-1	.	TRBJ1-5	CSAPRRGSRSNQPQHF	TGCAGTGCCCCCAGGCGGGGCAGTAGGAGCAATCAGCCCCAGCATTTT
.	TRBV19	.	TRBJ2-1	CATSSEFPTYNEQFF	TGTGCCACCTCTTCTGAGTTTCCCACCTACAATGAGCAGTTCTTC
.	TRBV18	few	TRBJ2-1	CASSPIKSAANEQFF	TGTGCCAGCTCACCGATTAAGTCCGCGGCCAATGAGCAGTTCTTC
TRBD1	TRBV3-1	few	TRBJ2-4	CASSQGDRGPVNIQYF	TGTGCCAGCAGCCAAGGGGACAGGGGGCCGGTAAACATTCAGTACTTC
TRBD1	TRBV6-1	few	TRBJ1-6	CASRTYRGNNSPLHF	TGTGCCAGCAGAACCTACAGGGGTAATAATTCACCCCTCCACTTT